The entry that follows covers one TCR beta chain sequence. The table lists this clonotype with many counts. Its specific antigen is unknown. This may arise from a read error, as a much more abundant clone is one base away. TCR beta CDR3 regions were amplified from RNA transcripts. The first round of RT-PCR for the TCR CDR3 was performed with the HTBI primer set and the Qiagen OneStep RT-PCR kit. Libraries were constructed in a second round of multiplex PCR, after which size selection and purification were performed. The libraries were sequenced on an Illumina HiSeq2000 using paired-end 100 bp reads. As for the original processing: SOAPnuke was used to process the raw data, throwing out any read that contained adapters or uncalled bases, had a mean Phred below 15, or lacked an exact constant-primer or identifier match. COPE v1.2.5 was used to merge the high-quality paired reads, and each unique nucleotide sequence was defined as a clonotype. MiTCR v1.1 was used to align the clonotypes against IMGT TRBV, TRBD and TRBJ reference segments. The analysis was restricted to V-J combinations with a frequency above 0.0001, which together covered about 99% of the repertoires. The TCS score was defined as F50 (clonal expansion) divided by E x V (chaos), with BLOSUM62-based TCRdist calculated between CDR3 peptides within each V-J. Welch's t-statistics and random forest reduced roughly 530 V-J features to roughly 13, which were used in a naive Bayes classifier (R e1071). Thyroid-blood repertoire similarity was quantified with the Morisita-Horn index. TCRdb took the public reads, trimmed them with fastp at Q25, ran MiXCR for clone calling and kept in-frame beta chains. Entries are consolidated by CDR3 protein sequence, retaining the most common genes and DNA. The V and J calls here are based on TCRdb, not the publication. The sample table holds around 610,000 distinct CDR3 sequences, of which around 15% were seen once. 3.5% to 4.5% of the sample is in the top ten clones.

Ophthalmopathy patients had moderately to severely active disease, with a Clinical Activity Score of 3 or more, a NOSPECS grade of 4 or more, and a disease duration of less than 3 months. Exclusion was applied to patients with uncontrolled infections, other autoimmune diseases, pregnancy or lactation. Diagnoses were based on clinical symptoms, serum thyroxine and TRAb, thyroid ultrasound and orbital computed tomography. PBMCs were isolated from about 9.1 ml of fresh peripheral blood by Ficoll-Paque density gradient centrifugation. Trizol reagent was used to extract total RNA, and RNA quality was then checked on an Agilent 2100 Bioanalyzer. The sample comes from a study of T cells in Graves' hyperthyroidism and ophthalmopathy (dated by TCRdb to between 2018 and 2020). The study in broad terms: Peripheral blood samples were taken at initial diagnosis, before any treatment was given. The roughly 99 discovery patients were divided at random into training and test sets in a 7:3 ratio. After blood sampling, hyperthyroidism patients were treated with methimazole at a starting dose of 30 mg daily, and ophthalmopathy patients were treated with high-dose intravenous methylprednisolone. Prospective prediction of ophthalmopathy was tested in an independent validation cohort of under 20 hyperthyroidism patients and 17 patients who later progressed to ophthalmopathy. Thyroid tissue and blood T-cell repertoires from about six Graves' hyperthyroidism patients were also compared in the study. The paper describes TCR Vbeta CDR3 sequencing of 135 peripheral blood samples, made up of some 42 ophthalmopathy patients, roughly 75 hyperthyroidism patients and 17 progressor patients. TCR V-J signatures able to tell the groups apart were searched for in a discovery cohort of some 100 patients, of whom roughly 42 had Graves' ophthalmopathy and about 60 had stable Graves' hyperthyroidism.

From cysteine to phenylalanine, the CDR3 is 14 amino acids long. The entry retains the CDR3 DNA only, 42 bases that are in frame from base 1. V was cut back by 8 bases and J by 6 bases, leaving a gap of 20 bases between them. Sequences MNHNS (CDR1) and SASEGT (CDR2) are obtained from the germline V gene. Results and caveats for the whole study, not just this receptor: Ophthalmopathy was separated from stable hyperthyroidism by a 13 V-J signature model, with around 90% sensitivity and 81% to 82% specificity obtained in cross-validation and 80%/75% obtained in testing. Most expanded thyroid clonotypes (frequency above 0.001) were also detected in blood, a finding suggesting that blood repertoires may reflect thyroid immune responses. Sample size was not statistically predetermined, and investigators were not blinded to group allocation. In validation, the model predicted progression to ophthalmopathy with 55% to 71% sensitivity and approximately 78% specificity, a median of about six months before onset.

What was sequenced was blood. The chain joins TRBV6-1 to TRBJ2-7, with a tentative D gene TRBD1 over 5 matching bases. The source of this sequence is a woman aged 35 to 49 with Graves' ophthalmopathy. The DNA sequence is TGTGCCAGCCGTGTGTGGGGCTCCAGCGCCGAGCAGTACTTC. Protein translation: CASRVWGSSAEQYF.